This TCR beta chain was identified in a study of OX40 agonist ivuxolimab in advanced cancers. Notes on the research overall: Ivuxolimab was a fully human IgG2 agonistic monoclonal antibody targeting the costimulatory receptor OX40 (CD134). Partial responses were achieved by three dose-escalation patients, of whom one had hepatocellular carcinoma and two had cutaneous melanoma. Peripheral TCRbeta sequencing was intended to test whether TCR sequence diversity was altered and clonal T-cell expansion was caused by ivuxolimab. Patients were allowed to have had prior anti-PD-1, anti-PD-L1 or anti-CTLA-4 therapy, and 30% to 40% of the dose-escalation patients had previously received checkpoint inhibitors. The paper reports the monotherapy dose-escalation portion (N = 52 patients) of the phase I ivuxolimab trial. Intravenous ivuxolimab was administered to patients every 2 weeks at six dose levels: 0.01, 0.1, 0.3, 1.5, 3 and 10 mg/kg. Of the approximately 54 dose-escalation patients, hepatocellular carcinoma was present in roughly 19, melanoma in around 15, renal cell carcinoma in 9 and head and neck cancer in 9. A male proportion of almost 85% and a mean age of about 60 years, ranging from about 23 to 79, were recorded for the dose-escalation cohort. On the study overall, not on this receptor specifically: After ivuxolimab, more expanded clones were found on average in CD8+ T cells than in CD4+ T cells. Clonal expansion of both CD4+ and CD8+ blood T cells was observed from baseline to week 6 at doses 0.1 to 3.0 mg/kg. In partial responders in the 0.1-3.0 mg/kg groups, normalized peripheral clonal expansion was found to be among the lowest, especially among CD8+ T cells. Low levels of normalized T-cell clonal expansion were also seen in some patients who did not respond. Antigen specificity was not determined for the clonally expanded peripheral T cells.

The trial excluded patients who had a history of autoimmune disease or were on systemic immunosuppression. In every dose cohort, peripheral blood was drawn for TCR sequencing at baseline, cycle 4 day 1, and cycle 7 day 1. Samples came from an open-label, multicenter, first-in-human phase I dose-escalation trial of ivuxolimab. The trial enrolled adults with locally advanced or metastatic head and neck squamous cell, hepatocellular, melanoma or renal cell carcinoma. Before TCR sequencing, CD4+ and CD8+ T cells were separately sorted from peripheral blood. Genomic DNA was isolated from the sorted cells so that the TCRbeta CDR3 region could be sequenced. The immunoSEQ Assay was used to sequence the TCRbeta CDR3 regions. TCRdb limited this immuneACCESS table to in-frame rearrangements with V and J called. A share of clones is missing; checked studies link under half to unresolved V genes, and the rest is unexplained. This sample has under 95,000 clones in its table, and roughly 88% of those were observed once. Around 7% of the sample comes from the top ten.

This clone has a single count. There is no known antigen for this receptor. Base qualities are not provided; no much larger clone lies one nucleotide away. V is cut back by 7 bases and J by 3 bases, with 9 bases in the junction unmatched. There are 16 amino acids in the CDR3, from cysteine to phenylalanine inclusive. The entry retains the CDR3 DNA only, 48 bases that are in frame from base 1. CDR1 SNHLY and CDR2 FYNNEI are derived from the germline V gene. The V gene is TRBV2 and the J gene is TRBJ2-2, and TRBD2 matches 9 of the central bases. The sample consisted of CD4+ or CD8+ T cells sorted from blood, taken in a trial of the OX40 agonist ivuxolimab. The TCR was taken from an adult with an advanced solid tumor such as melanoma, head and neck, liver or kidney cancer. The CDR3 region reads CASKGTSSEHTGELFF. The bases are TGTGCCAGCAAGGGGACTAGCTCGGAACACACCGGGGAGCTGTTTTTT.